These 9 T cell receptor beta chains came from one sample sequenced in a study of cytomegalovirus exposure and HLA in healthy donors. The PCR contained 60 Vbeta and 13 Jbeta primers. Clones were read by immunoSEQ multiplex PCR, and TCRdb kept only the in-frame ones, dropping some. The sample lists 200,000 to 250,000 clones, 70% to 80% occurring once. The specimen was PBMCs. These receptors all stem from a man aged 40-55 years in good health and CMV-seronegative.

The J gene is TRBJ2-1, the V gene TRBV10-3, with TRBD1 as a possible D gene (6 bases). Germline V CDR1 and CDR2: ENHRY, SYGVKD. The CDR3 sequence is 11 residues long. Between the trimmed V and J ends, which lost 6 bases and 10 bases, there was a span of 10 bases. The CDR3 DNA sequence: TGTGCCATCAGGGCAGGGGTCGAGCAGTTCTTC. Translation gives CAIRAGVEQFF.

The genes are TRBV27 and TRBJ2-7, with 7 bases lining up with TRBD1. The V gene's germline CDR1 is MNHEY and CDR2 SMNVEV (reference sequence). The CDR3 consists of 12 residues. CDR3 sequence reads: CITKTGPGEQYF. The DNA for the CDR3 is TGTATAACCAAGACAGGGCCGGGCGAGCAGTACTTC.

In this sample, this clone turned up a few times. V usage is TRBV4-1 and J usage is TRBJ1-1; TRBD1 is a possible D gene (5 bases). The CDR3 length is 15 residues. Trimming pared 1 base from V and 4 bases from J, leaving 13 bases between. In germline, CDR1 is MGHRA, CDR2 YSYEKL. The CDR3 DNA follows: TGCGCCAGCAGCCAAGGACAGTCCAGGGTCACTGAAGCTTTCTTT. As protein: CASSQGQSRVTEAFF.

This clone was seen a handful of times. The chain combines TRBV6-1 with TRBJ1-1; D is unclear. The CDR3 is 15 amino acids. Trimming pared 7 bases from V and 1 base from J, leaving 16 bases between. Per the germline V gene, CDR1 is MNHNS and CDR2 is SASEGT. CDR3 sequence reads: CASTFSPTRNTEAFF. The CDR3 DNA sequence: TGTGCCAGCACCTTTTCCCCCACTCGGAACACTGAAGCTTTCTTT.

This clone appeared a single time. The rearrangement uses TRBV27 and TRBJ1-5; D gene uncertain. V gave up 0 bases and J gave up 0 bases, with 12 bases separating them. From germline, CDR1 is MNHEY and CDR2 SMNVEV (reference sequence). This CDR3 is 17 amino acids long. The CDR3 DNA reads TGTGCCAGCAGTTTATCGGGCAGTCCTTATAGCAATCAGCCCCAGCATTTT. Its translation: CASSLSGSPYSNQPQHF.

This chain uses TRBV19 with TRBJ2-6; D call uncertain. Trimming removed 6 bases from V and 4 bases from J, with 4 bases in between. CDR3 size: 12 residues. In germline, CDR1 is LNHDA, CDR2 SQIVND (reference sequence). The CDR3 here is CASSAGANVLTF. CDR3 DNA sequence: TGTGCCAGTAGCGCGGGGGCCAACGTCCTGACTTTC.

This rearrangement joins TRBV2 to TRBJ2-2, with 15 nucleotides matching TRBD2. V dropped 5 bases and J dropped 4; count of bases not matched to a gene: 5. Germline V lookup: CDR1 SNHLY, CDR2 FYNNEI. The CDR3 spans 17 residues. CDR3 coding DNA: TGTGCCAGCAGTCGGACTAGCGGGGGGGCCGGCACCGGGGAGCTGTTTTTT. Encoded protein: CASSRTSGGAGTGELFF.

The chain joins TRBV19 to TRBJ1-2, with D possibly TRBD1 on 5 matching bases. This CDR3 is built from 13 residues. V shed 6 bases and J shed 7 bases, with 15 bases lying between them. Germline V gives CDR1 LNHDA, CDR2 SQIVND (reference sequence). As DNA, the CDR3 is TGTGCCAGTAGCCCGCGGGAGGGGACTGGCTACACCTTC. It translates to CASSPREGTGYTF.

On this clone itself: The junction does not match germline at one end; this may be a read error. This chain uses TRBV5-4 with TRBJ1-6, with D hard to call. There are 13 residues in the CDR3. Germline V gene sequence: CDR1 SGHNT, CDR2 YYREEE (reference sequence). This CDR3 reads CANSLRENSPLHF. CDR3 coding DNA: TGTGCCAACAGCTTAAGGGAGAATTCACCCCTCCACTTT.